One and the same sample provided the 21 T cell receptor beta chains below, sequenced in a study of a mutant IDH1 vaccine in newly diagnosed glioma. The method was immunoSEQ multiplex PCR; TCRdb's version includes in-frame clones alone and lacks a portion of them. The repertoire has about 54,000 clones, around 83% of them found once; the top ten carry approximately 3.4%. As for time point: week 47, end of study. Vaccination comprised doses that each held 300 ug of mutant IDH1 20-mer peptide, plus topical imiquimod. Their antigens remain unidentified. This specimen was PBMCs, taken from a glioma patient whose treatment included an IDH1 peptide vaccine. These receptors were obtained from a woman aged 50 to 60 with glioma.

This chain links TRBV6-5 with TRBJ1-5, with TRBD1 identical over 8 bases. The germline V gene has CDR1 MNHEY and CDR2 SVGAGI. The V gene end was trimmed by 6 bases and the J gene end by 4 bases; junction bases not matched to a gene: 5. There are 14 residues in the CDR3. The CDR3 sequence is CASRRTGPNQPQHF. CDR3 nucleotide sequence: TGTGCCAGCAGGCGGACAGGGCCTAATCAGCCCCAGCATTTT.

The rearrangement joins TRBV19 to TRBJ2-7; 7 nucleotides line up with TRBD2. Germline CDR1 and CDR2: LNHDA and SQIVND (reference sequence). The CDR3 is 16 residues long. J gave up 3 bases and V 6 bases, and 14 bases lay outside the gene matches. The CDR3 sequence: CASRFRGGGGSYEQYF. The CDR3, as DNA: TGTGCCAGTAGATTCCGCGGTGGCGGGGGAAGCTACGAGCAGTACTTC.

The chain is built from TRBV13 and TRBJ1-6, with a possible D match to TRBD1 (6 bases). With 4 bases removed from V and 0 bases from J, the gap between germline ends came to 16 bases. CDR1 PRHDT and CDR2 FYEKMQ come from the germline V gene (reference sequence). The CDR3 spans 18 residues. Here the CDR3 reads CASSSQDRISSYNSPLHF. DNA for the CDR3: TGTGCCAGCAGCTCCCAGGACAGAATTAGCTCCTATAATTCACCCCTCCACTTT.

As regards this clone: Other DNA sequences of this sample code for an identical CDR3. V gene TRBV20-1 combines with J gene TRBJ2-5; no definite D call. Germline V gives CDR1 DFQATT, CDR2 SNEGSKA (reference sequence). V lost 3 bases, J lost 5 bases, and 7 bases lay in between. The CDR3 contains 11 residues. The chain's CDR3 is CSASPKETQYF. As DNA, the CDR3 is TGCAGTGCTAGCCCAAAGGAGACCCAGTACTTC.

In its sample, this clone was seen once. V and J are TRBV25-1 and TRBJ2-1; 12 nucleotides line up with TRBD2. This CDR3 region has 17 residues. V gave up 4 bases and J gave up 8 bases; unmatched junction bases: 12. Germline CDR1 and CDR2: MGHDK and SYGVNS. CDR3 sequence: CASSVFRASGGADEQFF. As DNA, the CDR3 is TGTGCCAGCAGTGTATTCAGAGCTAGCGGGGGGGCTGATGAGCAGTTCTTC.

The rearrangement links TRBV27 to TRBJ2-7; D may match TRBD1 or TRBD2 (6 bases each). This CDR3 is 13 amino acids long. Germline CDR1 MNHEY, CDR2 SMNVEV (reference sequence). The V end lost 6 bases, the J end lost 3 bases, and 12 bases lay between the germline ends. The DNA of the CDR3 is TGTGCCAGCAGCCCGGGGGCCAACTACGAGCAGTACTTC. It encodes CASSPGANYEQYF.

The rearrangement uses TRBV6-1 and TRBJ1-2, with 8 positions matching TRBD1. J gave up 2 bases and V 1 base, and 3 bases lay outside the gene matches. There are 15 residues in the CDR3. CDR1 and CDR2 from the germline V gene are MNHNS and SASEGT. The CDR3 DNA sequence: TGTGCCAGCAGTGAAGGGACAGGGAACAACTATGGCTACACCTTC. As protein: CASSEGTGNNYGYTF.

This clone was seen a handful of times. The chain combines TRBV5-1 with TRBJ1-6; 8 bases line up with TRBD1. Trimming removed 0 bases from V and 10 bases from J; junction bases left unmatched: 9. The CDR3 covers 16 residues. Germline V lookup: CDR1 SGHRS, CDR2 YFSETQ. CDR3 amino acids: CASSLGRGRAASPLHF. The CDR3 bases are TGCGCCAGCAGCTTGGGCAGGGGGCGAGCAGCCTCACCCCTCCACTTT.

This rearrangement joins TRBV25-1 to TRBJ2-3, with TRBD2 matching 8 bases. This CDR3 has 17 residues. Unmatched junction bases numbered 7, after V lost 0 bases and J lost 2 bases. The germline V gene has CDR1 MGHDK and CDR2 SYGVNS. CDR3 protein: CASSEYRTGGPTDTQYF. As DNA, the CDR3 is TGTGCCAGCAGTGAATATAGGACGGGGGGGCCCACAGATACGCAGTATTTT.

The V gene is TRBV5-1, the J gene TRBJ1-1, with TRBD1 identical over 9 bases. The CDR3 has 16 amino acids. V dropped 4 bases and J dropped 3; count of bases not matched to a gene: 10. The germline V gene has CDR1 SGHRS and CDR2 YFSETQ. CDR3 residues: CASSKRTGAGDTEAFF. The CDR3 DNA reads as TGCGCCAGCAGCAAACGGACAGGGGCAGGGGACACTGAAGCTTTCTTT. The full variable domain, rest sourced from reference TRBV5-1 and TRBJ1-1, is KAGVTQTPRYLIKTRGQQVTLSCSPISGHRSVSWYQQTPGQGLQFLFEYFSETQRNKGNFPGRFSGRQFSNSRSEMNVSTLELGDSALYLCASSKRTGAGDTEAFFGQGTRLTVV.

V usage is TRBV6-4 and J usage is TRBJ2-7, with unresolved D. The CDR3 sequence is 13 residues long. Germline values: CDR1 MRHNA, CDR2 SNTAGT. The V and J ends lost 6 bases and 0 bases respectively, with 9 bases between them. This CDR3 is CASSPPASYEQYF. Written as DNA, the CDR3 is TGTGCCAGCAGCCCACCGGCCTCCTACGAGCAGTACTTC.

In nucleotides, the CDR3 is TGTGCCAGCAGCTGGCTAGGGGGTGGTGGCTACACCTTC. It encodes CASSWLGGGGYTF. This chain connects TRBV5-4 to TRBJ1-2; D may be TRBD1 (6 bases). Trimming cost V 3 bases and J 7 bases, with 13 bases left between them. CDR3 length: 13 amino acids. The germline V gene encodes CDR1 SGHNT and CDR2 YYREEE (reference sequence).

The chain is built from TRBV29-1 and TRBJ1-3; no reliable D call. V shed 4 bases and J shed 4 bases, with 11 bases lying between them. Germline CDR1 is SQVTM and CDR2 is ANQGSEA. The CDR3 spans 13 residues. The DNA of the CDR3 is TGCAGCGTTGGACCGGGATCCGGAAACACCATATATTTT. Translated: CSVGPGSGNTIYF. The full variable domain, completed using reference TRBV29-1 and TRBJ1-3, is SAVISQKPSRDICQRGTSLTIQCQVDSQVTMMFWYRQQPGQSLTLIATANQGSEATYESGFVIDKFPISRPNLTFSTLTVSNMSPEDSSIYLCSVGPGSGNTIYFGEGSWLTVV.

The genes are TRBV4-1 and TRBJ2-3; D call uncertain. Looked up from germline, CDR1 is MGHRA and CDR2 is YSYEKL. Trimming stripped 3 bases from V and 1 base from J, with 17 bases between. The CDR3 totals 17 residues. The CDR3 coding sequence is TGCGCCAGCAGCCACACTCCTCAGGTCGGCCGCACAGATACGCAGTATTTT. Amino acid sequence: CASSHTPQVGRTDTQYF.

CDR3 sequence: CASSRAVGTKNIQYF. The DNA for the CDR3 is TGCGCCAGCAGCCGGGCTGTGGGTACCAAAAACATTCAGTACTTC. The chain couples TRBV5-1 to TRBJ2-4; D gene ambiguous. Germline V gene sequence: CDR1 SGHRS, CDR2 YFSETQ. The V end was cut by 4 bases, the J end by 2 bases, with 13 bases between. The CDR3 consists of 15 residues.

This chain uses TRBV28 with TRBJ1-6, with D unclear. The CDR3 is 12 amino acids. Trimming shortened V by 6 bases and J by 6 bases, and 6 bases separated the two germline ends. The germline gives CDR1 MDHEN, CDR2 SYDVKM. Here the CDR3 reads CASSSVNSPLHF. In nucleotides, the CDR3 is TGTGCCAGCAGCAGCGTTAATTCACCCCTCCACTTT.

This chain links TRBV5-1 with TRBJ2-7; 10 bases map to TRBD2. Germline CDR1 and CDR2: SGHRS and YFSETQ. V shed 3 bases and J 6 bases; nucleotides not matched to a gene: 9. CDR3 length: 15 residues. CDR3 DNA sequence: TGCGCCAGCAGCTCACAGCGGGGGGGCCTTGGCGAGCAGTACTTC. Translating it yields CASSSQRGGLGEQYF.

This clone appeared a single time. This chain connects TRBV11-3 to TRBJ1-1; D is unresolved. This CDR3 is built from 13 residues. Per the germline V gene, CDR1 is SGHNT and CDR2 is YENEEA. V dropped 5 bases and J dropped 4 bases, with 11 bases sitting between them. CDR3 coding DNA: TGTGCCAGCAGCCCAGCGATAGGCACTGAAGCTTTCTTT. It codes for CASSPAIGTEAFF.

This clone occurred once. The J gene is TRBJ2-3, the V gene TRBV4-2; D might be TRBD2 (6 bases). Germline assignment: CDR1 LGHNA and CDR2 YNFKEQ. The CDR3 totals 16 residues. The germline V and J ends were trimmed by 4 bases and 0 bases, with 14 bases remaining between them. The CDR3 nucleotides read TGTGCCAGCAGCCGAGCTCGGGAGTCTAGCACAGATACGCAGTATTTT. Encoded protein: CASSRARESSTDTQYF.

This chain links TRBV2 with TRBJ1-5; no definite D call. Germline V gives CDR1 SNHLY, CDR2 FYNNEI. Trimming took 1 base from V and 0 from J, leaving 4 bases between them. The CDR3 is 14 residues long. In DNA form, the CDR3 reads TGTGCCAGCAGTGAAGTCTATAGCAATCAGCCCCAGCATTTT. As protein: CASSEVYSNQPQHF.

On this clone: The sample has other DNA sequences that encode this CDR3 too. The chain combines TRBV7-9 with TRBJ1-4; a possible D gene is TRBD1 (5 bases). The length of the CDR3 is 14 residues. V dropped 2 bases and J dropped 5 bases, with 9 bases sitting between them. The germline CDR1 and CDR2 sequences are SEHNR and FQNEAQ (reference sequence). The CDR3 nucleotides read TGTGCCAGCAGCTTACGTCAGGGAAATGAAAAACTGTTTTTT. It is translated as CASSLRQGNEKLFF.